The entry that follows covers one TCR beta chain sequence. The data derive from a study of blood T cell repertoires in COVID-19. Study overall: Sample material is recorded as cDNA or gDNA derived from T cells, B-cell-depleted T cells, or PBMCs.

In the source study's methods: Quantification of nucleated cells was approximated via reference gene primer amplification. Produced via immunoSEQ multiplex PCR; TCRdb's table is partial and in-frame only. The V and J calls and clone size are taken from that table; D and trimming were inferred from the DNA. The sample has approximately 250,000 clones, 84% seen once. Germline-derived CDR1 and CDR2 are KGHSH and LQKENI. This CDR3 region has 17 residues. The V gene end was trimmed by 6 bases and the J gene end by 6 bases; junction bases not matched to a gene: 18. The receptor was isolated from a man between 50 and 59 years old with acute or convalescent COVID-19. V usage is TRBV18 and J usage is TRBJ2-7; 9 positions match TRBD1. Sample: peripheral blood. The CDR3: CASSSGIGRGTGSEQYF. CDR3 DNA sequence: TGTGCCAGCTCGTCCGGTATTGGGCGAGGGACAGGGAGCGAGCAGTACTTC.